The sequence of this TCR beta chain was determined in a study of graft-versus-host responses after intestinal transplantation. Data came from immunoSEQ multiplex PCR; TCRdb stores just in-frame clones and leaves some out. In the table there are tens of thousands of clones, approximately 96% of which are singletons. V was cut by 2 bases and J by 12 bases, with 23 bases left in between. This CDR3 contains 17 residues. From germline, CDR1 is MNHEY and CDR2 SMNVEV (reference sequence). To note about this clone: Its antigen remains unknown.

The chain combines TRBV27 with TRBJ1-6; D is perhaps TRBD1 (6 bases). The source was unstimulated CD8+ T cells sorted from spleen or lymph node cells, collected before transplant. The TCR comes from a human donor who was the organ donor for an intestinal transplant. CDR3: CASSLGFMGAGGRPLHF. The CDR3 region has the DNA TGTGCCAGCAGTTTAGGGTTTATGGGGGCCGGGGGCAGACCCCTCCACTTT.